The 19 T cell receptor beta chains reported below all come from one sample, sequenced in a study of blood T cells in healthy people across ages. Using a J-beta primer mix together with a sample-barcoded 5' primer, a second PCR was run for about 7 to 12 cycles. A single record per CDR3 protein comes from TCRdb applying MiXCR to the 5' RACE reads. Of around 500,000 distinct CDR3 sequences in the sample, 40% to 55% are singletons; the top ten hold roughly 24%. Source material: blood. The receptors were gathered from an elderly man in good health.

The chain has TRBV4-1 and TRBJ2-5; no clear D. Germline V gene sequence: CDR1 MGHRA, CDR2 YSYEKL. V shed 1 base and J shed 11 bases, with 20 bases lying between them. The CDR3 length is 15 residues. The CDR3 bases are TGCGCCAGCAGCCAAGGTGGCAGAATATACGAGGAGCAGTACTTC. This encodes CASSQGGRIYEEQYF.

The genes are TRBV6-5 and TRBJ2-7; D is possibly TRBD1 (6 bases). The ends were cut back, 5 bases at V and 2 bases at J, with 13 bases in the middle. CDR1 and CDR2 from the germline V gene are MNHEY and SVGAGI. This CDR3 comprises 14 residues. The CDR3 DNA follows: TGTGCCAGCAGTAAAGGGACACTACCCTACGAGCAGTACTTC. This gives the protein CASSKGTLPYEQYF.

The rearrangement joins TRBV7-9 to TRBJ1-5, with a possible D match to TRBD1 (5 bases). Trimming removed 8 bases from V and 0 bases from J, with 8 bases in between. Per the germline V gene, CDR1 is SEHNR and CDR2 is FQNEAQ (reference sequence). The CDR3 is 13 residues long. The CDR3 nucleotides are TGTGCCAGCGGGGGAGATAGCAATCAGCCCCAGCATTTT. It translates to CASGGDSNQPQHF.

This chain uses TRBV5-1 with TRBJ2-3; D unresolved. Trimming left V 3 bases short and J 2 bases short, with 19 bases between. The CDR3 sequence is 17 residues long. The V gene's germline CDR1 is SGHRS and CDR2 YFSETQ. CDR3 in DNA: TGCGCCAGCAGCTCGGCTCGGGCCCGTTCCCCCACAGATACGCAGTATTTT. It yields the protein CASSSARARSPTDTQYF.

In this sample, this clonotype turned up once. The chain carries TRBV4-1 and TRBJ2-5; TRBD1 might be the D (6 bases). V was pared by 0 bases and J by 7 bases, with 15 bases between. The germline V gene has CDR1 MGHRA and CDR2 YSYEKL. The CDR3 extends over 15 amino acids. The DNA of the CDR3 is TGCGCCAGCAGCCAAGATCAACAGGGAAAAGGGACCCAGTACTTC. Translated, it gives CASSQDQQGKGTQYF.

This clonotype was counted a few times. The CDR3 region is CASRAQTSGGNIQYF. CDR3 in DNA: TGTGCCAGCAGAGCTCAGACTAGCGGGGGGAACATTCAGTACTTC. The chain uses TRBV2 and TRBJ2-4; 13 nucleotides align to TRBD2. Germline CDR1 is SNHLY and CDR2 is FYNNEI. This CDR3 is built from 15 residues. With V trimmed by 6 bases and J by 7 bases, 6 bases remained unmatched.

About this clonotype itself: A much larger clone differs from this one at a single base, so this may be a read error. CDR3 protein: CANSGSGTDTQYF. The CDR3 nucleotides are TGTGCCAACTCGGGGTCGGGCACAGATACGCAGTATTTT. The chain is built from TRBV6-6 and TRBJ2-3, with D possibly matching TRBD2 (5 bases). V was pared by 10 bases and J by 1 base, with 12 bases between. The V gene's germline CDR1 is MNHNY and CDR2 SVGAGI (reference sequence). The CDR3 is 13 amino acids.

The chain combines TRBV24-1 with TRBJ2-7; possible D gene TRBD1, 6 bases. Per germline, CDR1 KGHDR and CDR2 SFDVKD. The CDR3 covers 13 residues. V was clipped by 3 bases and J by 6 bases, with 11 bases between them. CDR3 nucleotide sequence: TGTGCCACCAGTGATCAGGACAGACCCGAGCAGTACTTC. This sequence encodes CATSDQDRPEQYF.

This clonotype appeared a few times. This chain uses TRBV29-1 with TRBJ2-3, with 11 nucleotides matching TRBD1. J gave up 6 bases and V 4 bases, and 6 bases lay outside the gene matches. The germline V gene has CDR1 SQVTM and CDR2 ANQGSEA. The CDR3 spans 14 residues. The CDR3 DNA reads TGCAGCGTTGTGGGGACAGGGGGATCTGATACGCAGTATTTT. Translated: CSVVGTGGSDTQYF.

A word on this clonotype: The germline gene is not matched at one end of the junction; a read error may be the cause. The chain couples TRBV7-9 to TRBJ2-7; D is ambiguous. Germline lookup yields CDR1 SEHNR and CDR2 FQNEAQ (reference sequence). The CDR3 totals 11 residues. The CDR3 sequence is CAGSWSYEQYF. CDR3 coding DNA: TGTGCCGGCAGCTGGTCCTACGAGCAGTACTTC.

The V and J genes are TRBV27 and TRBJ1-6; D perhaps matches TRBD1 (5 bases). V was trimmed by 3 bases and J by 11 bases, leaving 20 bases between them. CDR1 is MNHEY and CDR2 is SMNVEV in the germline V gene (reference sequence). This CDR3 contains 16 residues. This chain's CDR3 is CASSFSVLRTGAPLHF. CDR3 DNA sequence: TGTGCCAGCAGTTTCTCCGTTCTAAGGACGGGGGCACCCCTCCACTTT.

The V call is TRBV12-5, the J call TRBJ1-1; D call uncertain. Trimming left V 4 bases short and J 8 bases short, with 14 bases between. The germline gives CDR1 LGHNT, CDR2 FRNRAP. This CDR3 is 13 amino acids long. The CDR3 coding sequence is TGTGCTAGTGGTTCCCCCGCCGGGTACGAAGCTTTCTTT. Amino acids: CASGSPAGYEAFF.

This clonotype showed up many times. The chain combines TRBV6-5 with TRBJ1-1, with TRBD1 as a possible D gene (5 bases). The ends were cut back, 2 bases at V and 7 bases at J, with 8 bases in the middle. The CDR3 has 12 amino acids. Looked up from germline, CDR1 is MNHEY and CDR2 is SVGAGI. Here the CDR3 reads CASSYDRGEAFF. DNA for the CDR3: TGTGCCAGCAGTTACGATAGGGGTGAAGCTTTCTTT.

A few counts support this clonotype. The chain recombines TRBV4-3 with TRBJ1-2, with TRBD1 as a possible D gene (5 bases). CDR3 size: 14 residues. Germline V CDR1 and CDR2: LGHNA, YSLEER. Trimming removed 0 bases from V and 5 bases from J, with 10 bases in between. CDR3 in amino acids: CASSQEQGVYGYTF. The CDR3 coding sequence is TGCGCCAGCAGCCAAGAACAAGGGGTTTATGGCTACACCTTC.

The chain carries TRBV7-3 and TRBJ2-1; D not resolved. Germline V CDR1 and CDR2: SGHTA, FQGTGA. V was clipped by 0 bases and J by 9 bases, with 15 bases between them. This CDR3 is built from 15 residues. As DNA, the CDR3 is TGTGCCAGCAGCTTAACGTCAGCAGCCCGCGGTGAGCAGTTCTTC. Protein sequence: CASSLTSAARGEQFF.

This CDR3 reads CASSPRLADNQETQYF. DNA of the CDR3: TGTGCCAGCAGCCCCCGACTAGCGGATAACCAAGAGACCCAGTACTTC. The gene calls are TRBV3-1 and TRBJ2-5; 9 positions agree with TRBD2. V trimming: 4 bases; J trimming: 0 bases; junction bases outside the gene matches: 6. CDR3 length equals 16 residues. Germline CDR1 reads LGHDT; CDR2 reads YNNKEL (reference sequence).

The J gene is TRBJ2-5, the V gene TRBV28; D is tentatively TRBD1 or TRBD2 (5 bases each). V lost 5 bases and J lost 2, with 12 bases in between. This CDR3 is 14 amino acids long. Per germline, CDR1 MDHEN and CDR2 SYDVKM. CDR3 sequence (DNA): TGTGCCAGCAGTCCAGGGACCTTGCAAGAGACCCAGTACTTC. Encoded protein: CASSPGTLQETQYF.

A few counts support this clonotype. This chain connects TRBV12-3 or TRBV12-4 to TRBJ1-5; 8 bases align to TRBD1. This CDR3 is built from 14 residues. Trimming removed 6 bases from V and 6 bases from J; junction bases left unmatched: 7. The CDR3 coding sequence is TGTGCCAGCAGGACAGGGGAGAGCGCTCAGCCCCAGCATTTT. Translated: CASRTGESAQPQHF.

Details on this clonotype: A much larger clone lies a single base off, so this may be a read error. The chain couples TRBV6-5 to TRBJ2-3; tentatively, D is TRBD1 or TRBD2 (5 bases each). This CDR3 has 15 residues. Germline V gene data show CDR1 as MNHEY and CDR2 as SVGAGI. The CDR3 DNA reads as TGTGCCAGCAGTCGGGACGGAATTAGCACAGGTACGCAGTATTTT. Translated: CASSRDGISTGTQYF.